The table lists the clone carrying this TCR beta chain with a few counts. The data were taken from a study of blood T cell repertoires in COVID-19. About the study: T cells, B-cell-depleted T cells, or PBMCs provided the cDNA or gDNA that served as material.

Sequencing was performed with immunoSEQ multiplex PCR; in TCRdb, only in-frame clones are kept and a portion is missing. Of over 95,000 clones in the sample, roughly 91% were seen once. The sample comprised peripheral blood. The receptor was isolated from a human donor with acute or convalescent COVID-19. The donor label of this sample is uncertain.

The CDR3 bases are TGTGCCTGGAGTGTACAGGGGACTCGAGAAGCTTTCTTT. Amino acids: CAWSVQGTREAFF. The chain uses TRBV30 and TRBJ1-1; TRBD1 matches 7 bases. The CDR3 is 13 amino acids. Germline-derived CDR1 and CDR2 are GTSNPN and SVGIG (reference sequence). V was pared by 0 bases and J by 8 bases, with 6 bases of the junction left unmatched.